This passage covers 17 T cell receptor beta chains from one sample sequenced in a study of blood T cell repertoires in COVID-19. Only in-frame clones appear in the TCRdb table, and some are missing; sequencing was by immunoSEQ multiplex PCR. Of 90,000 to 100,000 clones listed, 70% to 90% are singletons. The sample consisted of peripheral blood. The receptors were gathered from a man aged 60-69 years with acute or convalescent COVID-19.

The chain links TRBV11-3 to TRBJ2-2; tentatively, D is TRBD2 (6 bases). Germline V gives CDR1 SGHNT, CDR2 YENEEA. This CDR3 spans 18 amino acids. The ends were cut back, 0 bases at V and 0 bases at J, with 14 bases in the middle. DNA for the CDR3: TGTGCCAGCAGCTTAGATCAAGGAGGGACCTCGAACACCGGGGAGCTGTTTTTT. Its protein product is CASSLDQGGTSNTGELFF.

The rearrangement joins TRBV5-1 to TRBJ1-1, with TRBD1 matching 7 bases. CDR1 is SGHRS and CDR2 is YFSETQ in the germline V gene. CDR3 length: 12 amino acids. Unmatched junction bases numbered 5, after V lost 4 bases and J lost 8 bases. CDR3 in DNA: TGCGCCAGCAGCGAGAACAGGGGAGAAGCTTTCTTT. Its protein product is CASSENRGEAFF.

The gene calls are TRBV7-8 and TRBJ2-1; TRBD1 is a possible D gene (6 bases). The germline V and J ends were trimmed by 1 base and 0 bases, with 10 bases remaining between them. The CDR3 consists of 16 residues. Germline V gives CDR1 SGHVS, CDR2 FQNEAQ. The CDR3 spells CASSLETGSSYNEQFF. The CDR3 DNA reads TGTGCCAGCAGCTTAGAGACAGGAAGCTCCTACAATGAGCAGTTCTTC.

This chain links TRBV7-8 with TRBJ2-1, with 10 bases lining up with TRBD2. V shed 4 bases and J 3 bases; nucleotides not matched to a gene: 12. The CDR3 is 18 amino acids. The germline V gene encodes CDR1 SGHVS and CDR2 FQNEAQ. As DNA, the CDR3 is TGTGCCAGCAGCTCTGTTCGACTGGGACTAGCGAGCTACAATGAGCAGTTCTTC. This translates into CASSSVRLGLASYNEQFF.

The V and J genes are TRBV5-8 and TRBJ1-5; perhaps TRBD1 as D (5 bases). Trimming left V 5 bases short and J 5 bases short, with 5 bases between. CDR1 and CDR2 (germline): SGHTS, YDEGEE. CDR3 length: 11 amino acids. The CDR3 DNA sequence: TGTGCCAGCAGAGGGGATCAGCCCCAGCATTTT. Translating it yields CASRGDQPQHF.

The chain has TRBV5-5 and TRBJ1-1; D gene unclear. The CDR3 is 14 amino acids. The V end was cut by 2 bases, the J end by 1 base, with 9 bases between. CDR1 is SGHKS, CDR2 YYEKEE, per germline (reference sequence). The CDR3, as DNA: TGTGCCAGCAGCTTATTACAGCCGAACACTGAAGCTTTCTTT. This codes for CASSLLQPNTEAFF.

This clone has only one observation. V and J are TRBV6-5 and TRBJ1-5, with D possibly matching TRBD1 (6 bases). There are 12 residues in the CDR3. CDR1 is MNHEY, CDR2 SVGAGI, per germline. Trimming cost V 6 bases and J 12 bases, with 15 bases left between them. The CDR3 DNA sequence: TGTGCCAGCAGACAGGGAGCCGGGGTCCAGCATTTT. Translating it yields CASRQGAGVQHF.

The rearrangement joins TRBV30 to TRBJ1-3; 8 positions agree with TRBD1. From germline, CDR1 is GTSNPN and CDR2 SVGIG (reference sequence). The CDR3 has 15 residues. V lost 5 bases to trimming and J lost 0 bases; unmatched junction nucleotides: 6. In DNA form, the CDR3 reads TGTGCCTGGTGGGACAGGCAAATCTCTGGAAACACCATATATTTT. Amino acid sequence: CAWWDRQISGNTIYF. Using reference TRBV30 and TRBJ1-3 for the parts outside the CDR3, the full variable domain is SQTIHQWPATLVQPVGSPLSLECTVEGTSNPNLYWYRQAAGRGLQLLFYSVGIGQISSEVPQNLSASRPQDRQFILSSKKLLLSDSGFYLCAWWDRQISGNTIYFGEGSWLTVV.

The genes are TRBV6-1 and TRBJ1-2, with unresolved D. The CDR3 runs 18 residues. Germline V CDR1 and CDR2: MNHNS, SASEGT. The V and J ends lost 1 base and 1 base respectively, with 19 bases between them. In DNA form, the CDR3 reads TGTGCCAGCAGTGAAGACGATGGCATAATACCGTTTAACTATGGCTACACCTTC. It is translated as CASSEDDGIIPFNYGYTF.

The rearrangement joins TRBV2 to TRBJ2-5; a possible D gene is TRBD2 (7 bases). The ends were cut back, 7 bases at V and 5 bases at J, with 17 bases in the middle. Germline CDR1 reads SNHLY; CDR2 reads FYNNEI. The CDR3 length is 14 residues. CDR3 protein: CASTSTGGLETQYF. The DNA for the CDR3 is TGTGCCAGCACTTCCACCGGGGGGCTGGAGACCCAGTACTTC.

This chain links TRBV6-5 with TRBJ1-2, with 8 positions matching TRBD1. Germline V lookup: CDR1 MNHEY, CDR2 SVGAGI. V lost 6 bases, J lost 8 bases, and 11 bases stayed unmatched. This CDR3 has 14 residues. The CDR3 coding sequence is TGTGCCAGCAGCCTCGGACAGGGCGGTTGGGGCTACACCTTC. Protein product: CASSLGQGGWGYTF.

V and J are TRBV7-2 and TRBJ1-5; weak D call: TRBD1 (5 bases). Trimming shortened V by 4 bases and J by 4 bases, and 17 bases separated the two germline ends. Germline values: CDR1 SGHTA, CDR2 FQGNSA. The CDR3 has 16 residues. The CDR3 sequence: CASSSGWGRGNQPQHF. CDR3 DNA sequence: TGTGCCAGCAGCTCAGGTTGGGGGAGGGGAAATCAGCCCCAGCATTTT.

V and J are TRBV5-1 and TRBJ1-2; 8 bases fit TRBD1. This CDR3 contains 15 residues. With 0 bases clipped from V and 8 bases from J, the junction kept 9 bases outside the gene matches. Germline lookup yields CDR1 SGHRS and CDR2 YFSETQ. CDR3 in DNA: TGCGCCAGCAGCTTGGCGGGACAGGCCGTTCGAGGCTACACCTTC. This translates into CASSLAGQAVRGYTF.

The gene calls are TRBV11-2 and TRBJ1-6; 8 nucleotides match TRBD1. The trim removed 3 bases at V and 5 bases at J, leaving 6 bases unmatched. CDR1 is SGHAT, CDR2 FQNNGV, per germline. CDR3 length: 16 residues. Here the CDR3 DNA reads TGTGCCAGCAGCTTGACAGGGGACCCTAATAATTCACCCCTCCACTTT. Its translation: CASSLTGDPNNSPLHF.

This chain links TRBV12-5 with TRBJ1-2; TRBD1 might be the D (5 bases). Trimming cost V 7 bases and J 6 bases, with 12 bases left between them. The germline V gene encodes CDR1 LGHNT and CDR2 FRNRAP. The length of the CDR3 is 12 residues. The CDR3 bases are TGTGCTAGTGCCTTCGGGGGGAATGGCTACACCTTC. Its translation is CASAFGGNGYTF.

The gene calls are TRBV6-2 or TRBV6-3 and TRBJ2-7; 12 bases are a match to TRBD2. The length of the CDR3 is 14 residues. The ends lost 5 bases at V and 6 bases at J; junction bases unmatched: 5. Germline loops: CDR1 MNHEY, CDR2 SVGEGT. The CDR3 sequence is CASSRLAGASEQYV. In nucleotides, the CDR3 is TGTGCCAGCAGTAGACTAGCGGGAGCATCCGAGCAGTACGTC.

This sequence joins TRBV5-1 and TRBJ2-2; TRBD2 aligns across 10 bases. The germline V gene has CDR1 SGHRS and CDR2 YFSETQ. This CDR3 region has 18 residues. V was pared by 0 bases and J by 5 bases, with 10 bases of the junction left unmatched. CDR3 amino acids: CASSLVPAGGPGTGELFF. CDR3 DNA: TGCGCCAGCAGCTTGGTGCCAGCGGGAGGGCCGGGGACCGGGGAGCTGTTTTTT.